The clone carrying this T cell receptor (beta chain) occurred a few times. The entry originates in a study of cytomegalovirus exposure and HLA in healthy donors. A multiplex PCR was run with 60 Vbeta primers and 13 Jbeta primers. TCRdb's table, derived via immunoSEQ multiplex PCR, lists solely in-frame clones and lacks some. The sample has 25,000 to 35,000 clones, 35% to 55% seen once. The CDR3 loop spans 13 amino acids. J lost 12 bases, V lost 5 bases, and 8 bases had no gene match. CDR1 is MNHEY, CDR2 SMNVEV, per germline (reference sequence). The chain has TRBV27 and TRBJ2-7; TRBD1 matches at 12 bases. The receptor was derived from a woman between 45 and 65 years old in good health and CMV-seronegative. Sequences were obtained from PBMCs. The CDR3 here is CASSRGTGGDRYF. The CDR3 DNA sequence: TGTGCCAGCAGTCGAGGGACAGGGGGCGATAGGTACTTC.